Listed below are T cell receptor beta chains from one sample, sequenced in a study of radiotherapy plus CTLA-4 blockade in lung cancer. The data were produced by immunoSEQ multiplex PCR, yet TCRdb's version contains in-frame clones alone and is incomplete. The sample holds more than 55,000 clones; about three quarters are singletons and the top ten take around 3.7%. Material: peripheral blood, obtained from a patient treated with radiotherapy plus ipilimumab. Source of these receptors: a human donor with non-small cell lung cancer who had a partial response to radiotherapy plus ipilimumab. CDR3s include the opening cysteine and the closing phenylalanine or tryptophan. Fields, in order: V gene, clone size, J gene, D gene, CDR3 protein, CDR3 DNA. The D gene is left open where the match is weak. Only some rows state a clone size, as once, few, many or a class for expanded clones.

v_gene: TRBV7-2; abundance: once; j_gene: TRBJ2-1; d_gene: .; CDR3aa: CASSSVWGAYNEQFF; CDR3nt: TGTGCCAGCAGCTCCGTCTGGGGGGCCTACAATGAGCAGTTCTTC
v_gene: TRBV6-1; abundance: few; j_gene: TRBJ1-1; d_gene: .; CDR3aa: CASSPRTENTEAFF; CDR3nt: TGTGCCAGCAGTCCTCGGACTGAGAACACTGAAGCTTTCTTT
v_gene: TRBV5-5; abundance: .; j_gene: TRBJ2-1; d_gene: .; CDR3aa: CASPGVSYNEQFF; CDR3nt: TGTGCCAGCCCCGGGGTTTCCTACAATGAGCAGTTCTTC
v_gene: TRBV9; abundance: .; j_gene: TRBJ2-6; d_gene: .; CDR3aa: CASSPDLSGSGANVLTF; CDR3nt: TGTGCCAGCAGCCCCGATTTAAGCGGATCCGGGGCCAACGTCCTGACTTTC
v_gene: TRBV12-1; abundance: .; j_gene: TRBJ2-7; d_gene: .; CDR3aa: CASRFLGRASESYEQYF; CDR3nt: TGTGCCAGCAGATTTTTAGGCAGAGCTAGCGAGTCCTACGAGCAGTACTTC
v_gene: TRBV4-1; abundance: .; j_gene: TRBJ2-1; d_gene: TRBD1; CDR3aa: CASSQGDRGYNEQFF; CDR3nt: TGCGCCAGCAGCCAAGGGGACAGGGGGTACAATGAGCAGTTCTTC
v_gene: TRBV11-2; abundance: .; j_gene: TRBJ1-1; d_gene: TRBD1; CDR3aa: CASSLRQGKNTEAFF; CDR3nt: TGTGCCAGCAGCTTACGACAGGGCAAGAACACTGAAGCTTTCTTT
v_gene: TRBV7-9; abundance: .; j_gene: TRBJ2-3; d_gene: TRBD2; CDR3aa: CASSLASGGATDTQYF; CDR3nt: TGTGCCAGCAGCTTAGCTAGCGGGGGGGCCACAGATACGCAGTATTTT
v_gene: TRBV5-6; abundance: .; j_gene: TRBJ1-3; d_gene: .; CDR3aa: CASNPTGTGNTIYF; CDR3nt: TGTGCCAGCAACCCCACAGGGACTGGAAACACCATATATTTT
v_gene: TRBV19; abundance: few; j_gene: TRBJ2-3; d_gene: .; CDR3aa: CASSMGRGPTDTQYF; CDR3nt: TGTGCCAGTAGTATGGGCAGGGGACCCACAGATACGCAGTATTTT
v_gene: TRBV5-1; abundance: .; j_gene: TRBJ2-1; d_gene: .; CDR3aa: CASSLEWGLHEQFF; CDR3nt: TGCGCCAGCAGCTTGGAGTGGGGCCTGCATGAGCAGTTCTTC
v_gene: TRBV6-5; abundance: few; j_gene: TRBJ2-3; d_gene: TRBD2; CDR3aa: CASSYLSGGRDTQYF; CDR3nt: TGTGCCAGCAGTTACCTGTCGGGGGGGCGGGATACGCAGTATTTT
v_gene: TRBV19; abundance: .; j_gene: TRBJ2-2; d_gene: TRBD2; CDR3aa: CASSSGGAAGELFF; CDR3nt: TGTGCCAGTTCGAGCGGGGGGGCCGCCGGGGAGCTGTTTTTT
v_gene: TRBV7-9; abundance: once; j_gene: TRBJ2-7; d_gene: .; CDR3aa: CASSPPPTGPYEQYF; CDR3nt: TGTGCCAGCAGCCCCCCCCCTACAGGACCCTACGAGCAGTACTTC
v_gene: TRBV7-9; abundance: .; j_gene: TRBJ1-2; d_gene: .; CDR3aa: CASSLSDSLNYGYTF; CDR3nt: TGTGCCAGCAGCTTATCGGACAGCCTTAACTATGGCTACACCTTC
v_gene: TRBV6-1; abundance: few; j_gene: TRBJ2-2; d_gene: .; CDR3aa: CASSELGATTGELFF; CDR3nt: TGTGCCAGCAGTGAACTGGGGGCCACCACCGGGGAGCTGTTTTTT
v_gene: TRBV19; abundance: .; j_gene: TRBJ1-5; d_gene: .; CDR3aa: CASSFGQYSNQPQHF; CDR3nt: TGTGCCAGTAGTTTCGGACAATATAGCAATCAGCCCCAGCATTTT
v_gene: TRBV27; abundance: .; j_gene: TRBJ1-6; d_gene: .; CDR3aa: CASSLNRGPLHF; CDR3nt: TGTGCCAGCAGTTTAAATCGGGGACCCCTCCACTTT
v_gene: TRBV5-4; abundance: .; j_gene: TRBJ2-7; d_gene: TRBD2; CDR3aa: CASSPAGGNYEQYF; CDR3nt: TGTGCCAGCAGCCCCGCGGGGGGCAACTACGAGCAGTACTTC
v_gene: TRBV7-8; abundance: .; j_gene: TRBJ2-1; d_gene: TRBD2; CDR3aa: CASSLVPLAGGLGQFF; CDR3nt: TGTGCCAGCAGCTTAGTCCCTCTAGCGGGGGGGCTTGGGCAGTTCTTC
v_gene: TRBV7-9; abundance: .; j_gene: TRBJ2-5; d_gene: .; CDR3aa: CASSLVPQGHQETQYF; CDR3nt: TGTGCCAGCAGCTTAGTTCCACAGGGCCACCAAGAGACCCAGTACTTC
v_gene: TRBV28; abundance: .; j_gene: TRBJ2-3; d_gene: TRBD2; CDR3aa: CASSLSGTSGGGDTQYF; CDR3nt: TGTGCCAGCAGTTTATCCGGGACTAGCGGGGGGGGAGATACGCAGTATTTT
v_gene: TRBV5-1; abundance: few; j_gene: TRBJ2-6; d_gene: .; CDR3aa: CASSLQFRIGAAGANVLTF; CDR3nt: TGCGCCAGCAGCTTGCAATTTCGAATTGGGGCTGCTGGGGCCAACGTCCTGACTTTC
v_gene: TRBV5-1; abundance: few; j_gene: TRBJ2-3; d_gene: TRBD1; CDR3aa: CASSPGDRAADTQYF; CDR3nt: TGCGCCAGCAGCCCCGGGGACAGGGCAGCAGATACGCAGTATTTT
v_gene: TRBV5-6; abundance: .; j_gene: TRBJ2-6; d_gene: TRBD1; CDR3aa: CASSLGQGPGANVLTF; CDR3nt: TGTGCCAGCAGCTTGGGACAGGGACCTGGGGCCAACGTCCTGACTTTC
v_gene: TRBV7-9; abundance: few; j_gene: TRBJ1-3; d_gene: TRBD1; CDR3aa: CASSPTLGDRKVGDTIYF; CDR3nt: TGTGCCAGCAGCCCCACACTTGGGGACAGGAAGGTTGGAGACACCATATATTTT
v_gene: TRBV5-4; abundance: few; j_gene: TRBJ1-4; d_gene: .; CDR3aa: CASSFGRTGEKLFF; CDR3nt: TGTGCCAGCAGCTTCGGACGGACTGGGGAAAAACTGTTTTTT
v_gene: TRBV5-1; abundance: .; j_gene: TRBJ1-2; d_gene: TRBD1; CDR3aa: CASSEPQTGGEGYTF; CDR3nt: TGCGCCAGCAGCGAACCACAGACAGGGGGCGAGGGCTACACCTTC
v_gene: TRBV20-1; abundance: .; j_gene: TRBJ1-1; d_gene: .; CDR3aa: CSARQNTEAFF; CDR3nt: TGCAGTGCTAGACAGAACACTGAAGCTTTCTTT
v_gene: TRBV4-2; abundance: .; j_gene: TRBJ2-7; d_gene: .; CDR3aa: CASSQDGGGTSYEQYF; CDR3nt: TGTGCCAGCAGCCAAGATGGGGGCGGAACGAGCTACGAGCAGTACTTC
v_gene: TRBV5-4; abundance: few; j_gene: TRBJ2-3; d_gene: .; CDR3aa: CASSLQGDLFTDTQYF; CDR3nt: TGTGCCAGCAGCTTGCAAGGAGATCTTTTCACAGATACGCAGTATTTT
v_gene: TRBV7-2; abundance: .; j_gene: TRBJ1-6; d_gene: TRBD1; CDR3aa: CASSYNAVGGNSPLHF; CDR3nt: TGTGCCAGCAGCTACAACGCGGTAGGGGGCAATTCACCCCTCCACTTT
v_gene: TRBV6-6; abundance: few; j_gene: TRBJ1-1; d_gene: .; CDR3aa: CASSYSEGTEAFF; CDR3nt: TGTGCCAGCAGTTACTCGGAGGGCACTGAAGCTTTCTTT
v_gene: TRBV4-2; abundance: .; j_gene: TRBJ2-2; d_gene: .; CDR3aa: CASSQDVPTDATSWYTGELFF; CDR3nt: TGTGCCAGCAGCCAAGATGTGCCGACAGATGCGACTAGTTGGTACACCGGGGAGCTGTTTTTT
v_gene: TRBV15; abundance: many; j_gene: TRBJ2-3; d_gene: .; CDR3aa: CATSVPGISTDTQYF; CDR3nt: TGTGCCACCAGCGTTCCGGGAATTAGCACAGATACGCAGTATTTT
v_gene: TRBV5-1; abundance: .; j_gene: TRBJ2-5; d_gene: TRBD2; CDR3aa: CASSLYGPASGGLQETQYF; CDR3nt: TGCGCCAGCAGCTTGTACGGGCCCGCTAGCGGGGGCCTGCAAGAGACCCAGTACTTC
v_gene: TRBV4-1; abundance: few; j_gene: TRBJ2-1; d_gene: TRBD2; CDR3aa: CASSQAPTSVNEQFF; CDR3nt: TGCGCCAGCAGCCAAGCCCCCACTAGCGTCAATGAGCAGTTCTTC
v_gene: TRBV5-5; abundance: .; j_gene: TRBJ1-4; d_gene: .; CDR3aa: CASSLGGAGNEKLFF; CDR3nt: TGTGCCAGCAGCTTGGGCGGGGCAGGTAATGAAAAACTGTTTTTT
v_gene: TRBV19; abundance: .; j_gene: TRBJ2-7; d_gene: TRBD2; CDR3aa: CASSSLAGLQYF; CDR3nt: TGTGCCAGTTCCTCCCTAGCGGGCCTGCAGTACTTC
v_gene: TRBV28; abundance: once; j_gene: TRBJ1-6; d_gene: TRBD1; CDR3aa: CASTPEGGRGSPLHF; CDR3nt: TGTGCCAGCACTCCCGAAGGGGGCAGGGGTTCACCCCTCCACTTT
v_gene: TRBV10-1; abundance: once; j_gene: TRBJ1-3; d_gene: .; CDR3aa: CASNYGQSSGNTIYF; CDR3nt: TGCGCCAGCAATTATGGACAGAGCTCTGGAAACACCATATATTTT
v_gene: TRBV7-2; abundance: .; j_gene: TRBJ1-1; d_gene: TRBD1; CDR3aa: CASSLTRGMNTEAFF; CDR3nt: TGTGCCAGCAGCTTAACCAGGGGGATGAACACTGAAGCTTTCTTT
v_gene: TRBV11-2; abundance: .; j_gene: TRBJ2-5; d_gene: .; CDR3aa: CASSTWTALSETQYF; CDR3nt: TGTGCCAGCAGCACTTGGACAGCGCTATCGGAGACCCAGTACTTC
v_gene: TRBV9; abundance: .; j_gene: TRBJ2-1; d_gene: TRBD2; CDR3aa: CASSVDLAGVYNEQFF; CDR3nt: TGTGCCAGCAGCGTAGATCTAGCGGGGGTTTACAATGAGCAGTTCTTC
v_gene: TRBV6-1; abundance: .; j_gene: TRBJ2-2; d_gene: .; CDR3aa: CASTRGAVTGELFF; CDR3nt: TGTGCCAGCACCCGGGGGGCAGTCACCGGGGAGCTGTTTTTT
v_gene: TRBV10-1; abundance: .; j_gene: TRBJ1-6; d_gene: .; CDR3aa: CASSAKPNSPLHF; CDR3nt: TGCGCCAGCAGTGCGAAGCCGAATTCGCCCCTCCACTTT
v_gene: TRBV4-2; abundance: many; j_gene: TRBJ1-1; d_gene: .; CDR3aa: CASSQGPGFNTEAFF; CDR3nt: TGTGCCAGCAGCCAAGGACCGGGATTCAACACTGAAGCTTTCTTT
v_gene: TRBV7-9; abundance: .; j_gene: TRBJ2-3; d_gene: TRBD1; CDR3aa: CASSSIQDRDTDTQYF; CDR3nt: TGTGCCAGCAGCTCCATACAGGACAGGGACACAGATACGCAGTATTTT
v_gene: TRBV5-6; abundance: .; j_gene: TRBJ2-2; d_gene: TRBD1; CDR3aa: CASSGGGQVIGELFF; CDR3nt: TGTGCCAGCAGCGGTGGGGGACAGGTAATCGGGGAGCTGTTTTTT
v_gene: TRBV7-9; abundance: .; j_gene: TRBJ2-5; d_gene: TRBD2; CDR3aa: CASSPSLAGGPVETQYF; CDR3nt: TGTGCCAGCAGCCCTTCCTTAGCGGGGGGGCCGGTAGAGACCCAGTACTTC
v_gene: TRBV28; abundance: .; j_gene: TRBJ2-7; d_gene: TRBD1; CDR3aa: CASSPTGVVNEQYF; CDR3nt: TGTGCCAGCAGTCCGACAGGGGTGGTCAACGAGCAGTACTTC
v_gene: TRBV6-6; abundance: .; j_gene: TRBJ1-2; d_gene: .; CDR3aa: CASTPSDYGYTF; CDR3nt: TGTGCCAGCACCCCGAGTGACTATGGCTACACCTTC
v_gene: TRBV7-2; abundance: .; j_gene: TRBJ2-7; d_gene: TRBD2; CDR3aa: CASSSWAGGFSYF; CDR3nt: TGTGCCAGCAGCAGCTGGGCGGGGGGGTTTAGTTACTTC